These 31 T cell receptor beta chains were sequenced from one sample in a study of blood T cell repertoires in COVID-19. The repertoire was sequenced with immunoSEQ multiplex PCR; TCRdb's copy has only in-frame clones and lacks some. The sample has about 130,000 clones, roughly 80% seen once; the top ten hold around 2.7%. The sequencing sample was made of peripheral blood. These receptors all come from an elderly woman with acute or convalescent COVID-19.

CDR3 in DNA: TGTGCCAGCAGCTTTAGTAGCGACACCGGGGAGCTGTTTTTT. Translated, it gives CASSFSSDTGELFF. V is TRBV11-3 and J is TRBJ2-2; perhaps TRBD2 as D (5 bases). Trimming removed 3 bases from V and 3 bases from J, with 8 bases in between. Germline-derived CDR1 and CDR2 are SGHNT and YENEEA. The CDR3 is made up of 14 amino acids.

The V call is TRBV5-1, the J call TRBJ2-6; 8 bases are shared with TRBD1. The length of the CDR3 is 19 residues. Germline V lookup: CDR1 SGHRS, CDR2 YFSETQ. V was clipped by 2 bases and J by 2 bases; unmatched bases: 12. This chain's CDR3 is CASSLKRQGSETGANVLTF. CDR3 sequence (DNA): TGCGCCAGCAGCTTAAAACGACAGGGGTCGGAAACTGGGGCCAACGTCCTGACTTTC.

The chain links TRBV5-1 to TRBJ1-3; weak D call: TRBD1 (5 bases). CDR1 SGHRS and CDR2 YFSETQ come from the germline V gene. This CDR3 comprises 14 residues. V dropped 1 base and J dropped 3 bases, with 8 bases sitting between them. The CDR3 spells CASSLSGGGNTIYF. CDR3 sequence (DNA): TGCGCCAGCAGCTTGTCGGGGGGTGGAAACACCATATATTTT.

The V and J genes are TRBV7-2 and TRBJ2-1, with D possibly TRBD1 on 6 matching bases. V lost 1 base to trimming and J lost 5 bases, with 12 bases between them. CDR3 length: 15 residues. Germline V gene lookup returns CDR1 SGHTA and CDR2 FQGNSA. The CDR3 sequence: CASSLVLGHHNEQFF. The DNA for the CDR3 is TGTGCCAGCAGCTTAGTCTTGGGACACCACAATGAGCAGTTCTTC. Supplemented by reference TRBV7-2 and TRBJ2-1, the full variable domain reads GAGVSQSPSNKVTEKGKDVELRCDPISGHTALYWYRQSLGQGLEFLIYFQGNSAPDKSGLPSDRFSAERTGGSVSTLTIQRTQQEDSAVYLCASSLVLGHHNEQFFGPGTRLTVL.

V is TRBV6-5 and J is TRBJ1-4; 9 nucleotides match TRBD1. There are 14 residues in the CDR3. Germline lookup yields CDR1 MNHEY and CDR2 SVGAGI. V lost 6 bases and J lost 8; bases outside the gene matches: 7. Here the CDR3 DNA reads TGTGCCAGCAGACCCCGGGACAGGGAGGAAAAACTGTTTTTT. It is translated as CASRPRDREEKLFF.

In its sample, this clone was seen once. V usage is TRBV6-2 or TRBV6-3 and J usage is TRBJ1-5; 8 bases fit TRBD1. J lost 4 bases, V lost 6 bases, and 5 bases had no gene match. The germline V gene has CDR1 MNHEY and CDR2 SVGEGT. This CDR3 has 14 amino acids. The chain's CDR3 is CASSRTGPNQPQHF. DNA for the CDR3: TGTGCCAGCAGCCGGACAGGGCCAAATCAGCCCCAGCATTTT.

The CDR3 sequence: CASSQDRGAPYEQYF. The CDR3 coding sequence is TGTGCCAGCAGTCAGGACAGGGGAGCCCCCTACGAGCAGTACTTC. This rearrangement joins TRBV27 to TRBJ2-7; 9 bases match TRBD1. The germline V gene encodes CDR1 MNHEY and CDR2 SMNVEV (reference sequence). V lost 5 bases and J lost 2; bases outside the gene matches: 7. This CDR3 comprises 15 residues.

Here the CDR3 reads CASSSPDRSEQYF. Written as DNA, the CDR3 is TGTGCCAGCAGCTCACCGGACAGGTCGGAGCAGTACTTC. The rearrangement joins TRBV7-2 to TRBJ2-7; the match to TRBD1 covers 7 bases. V was pared by 4 bases and J by 7 bases, with 7 bases of the junction left unmatched. Germline V gives CDR1 SGHTA, CDR2 FQGNSA. This CDR3 spans 13 amino acids.

DNA of the CDR3: TGTGCCAGCTCACCGGACACTCTAAGCCGTGGAAACACCATATATTTT. Translating it yields CASSPDTLSRGNTIYF. The chain employs TRBV18 and TRBJ1-3; D may be TRBD1 (5 bases). The ends were cut back, 3 bases at V and 3 bases at J, with 15 bases in the middle. Per the germline V gene, CDR1 is KGHSH and CDR2 is LQKENI. The CDR3 runs 16 residues.

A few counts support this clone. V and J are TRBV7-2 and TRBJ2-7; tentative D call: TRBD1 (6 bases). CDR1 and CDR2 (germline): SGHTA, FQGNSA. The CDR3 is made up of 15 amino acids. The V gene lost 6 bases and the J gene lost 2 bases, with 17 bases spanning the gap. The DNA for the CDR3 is TGTGCCAGCAGTCCCGAGGGGACACTTACCTACGAGCAGTACTTC. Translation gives CASSPEGTLTYEQYF.

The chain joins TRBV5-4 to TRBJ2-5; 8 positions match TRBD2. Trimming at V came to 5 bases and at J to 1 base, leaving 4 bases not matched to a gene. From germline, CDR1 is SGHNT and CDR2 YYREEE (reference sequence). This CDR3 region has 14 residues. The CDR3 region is CASSFTSGQETQYF. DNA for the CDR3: TGTGCCAGCAGTTTTACTAGCGGCCAAGAGACCCAGTACTTC.

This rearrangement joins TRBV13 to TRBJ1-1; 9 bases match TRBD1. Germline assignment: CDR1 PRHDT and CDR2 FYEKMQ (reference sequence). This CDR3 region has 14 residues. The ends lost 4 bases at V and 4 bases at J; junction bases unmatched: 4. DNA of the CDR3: TGTGCCAGCAGCTGGACAGGGGCGGGCACTGAAGCTTTCTTT. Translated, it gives CASSWTGAGTEAFF.

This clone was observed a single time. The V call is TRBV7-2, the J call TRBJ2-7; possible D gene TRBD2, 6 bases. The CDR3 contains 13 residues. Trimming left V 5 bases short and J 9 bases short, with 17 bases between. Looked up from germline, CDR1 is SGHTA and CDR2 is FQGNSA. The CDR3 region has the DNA TGTGCCAGCAGCGGGGGGACCTCATCCTTGCAGTACTTC. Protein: CASSGGTSSLQYF.

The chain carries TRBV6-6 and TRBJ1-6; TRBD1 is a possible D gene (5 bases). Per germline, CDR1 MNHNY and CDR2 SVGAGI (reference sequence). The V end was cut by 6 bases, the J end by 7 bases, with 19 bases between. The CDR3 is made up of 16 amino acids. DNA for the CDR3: TGTGCCAGCAGCACAAGCGGGACGGGTGCGAATTCACCCCTCCACTTT. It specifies CASSTSGTGANSPLHF.

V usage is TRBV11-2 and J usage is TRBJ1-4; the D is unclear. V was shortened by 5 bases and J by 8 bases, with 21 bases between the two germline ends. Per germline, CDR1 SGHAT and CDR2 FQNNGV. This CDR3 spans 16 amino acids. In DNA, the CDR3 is TGTGCCAGCAGCAGACGTCCAGGTTTCAGCTCCGAAAAACTGTTTTTT. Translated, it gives CASSRRPGFSSEKLFF.

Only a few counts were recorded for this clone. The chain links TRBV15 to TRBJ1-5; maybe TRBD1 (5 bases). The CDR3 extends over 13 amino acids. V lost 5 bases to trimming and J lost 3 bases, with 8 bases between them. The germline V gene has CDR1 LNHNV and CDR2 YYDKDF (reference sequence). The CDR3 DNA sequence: TGTGCCACCAGCGTAGGGGACAATCAGCCCCAGCATTTT. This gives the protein CATSVGDNQPQHF. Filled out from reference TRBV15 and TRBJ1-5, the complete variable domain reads DAMVIQNPRYQVTQFGKPVTLSCSQTLNHNVMYWYQQKSSQAPKLLFHYYDKDFNNEADTPDNFQSRRPNTSFCFLDIRSPGLGDTAMYLCATSVGDNQPQHFGDGTRLSIL.

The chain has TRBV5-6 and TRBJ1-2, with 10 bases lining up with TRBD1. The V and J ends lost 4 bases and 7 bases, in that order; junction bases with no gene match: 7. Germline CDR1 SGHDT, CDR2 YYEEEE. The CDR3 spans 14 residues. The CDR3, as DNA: TGTGCCAGCAGCGGGGTGACAGGGGGCCTTGGCTACACCTTC. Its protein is CASSGVTGGLGYTF.

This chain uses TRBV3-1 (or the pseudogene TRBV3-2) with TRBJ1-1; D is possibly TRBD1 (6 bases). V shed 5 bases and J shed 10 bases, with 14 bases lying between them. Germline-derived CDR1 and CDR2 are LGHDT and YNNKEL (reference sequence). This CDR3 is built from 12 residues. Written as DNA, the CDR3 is TGTGCCAGCAGCGACAGGACGGGGGGAGCTTTCTTT. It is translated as CASSDRTGGAFF.

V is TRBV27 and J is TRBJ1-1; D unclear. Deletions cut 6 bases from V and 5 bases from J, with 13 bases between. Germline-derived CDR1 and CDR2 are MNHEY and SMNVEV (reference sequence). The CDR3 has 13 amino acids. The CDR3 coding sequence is TGTGCCAGCAGCTCTGACCGCGGGACTGAAGCTTTCTTT. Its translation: CASSSDRGTEAFF.

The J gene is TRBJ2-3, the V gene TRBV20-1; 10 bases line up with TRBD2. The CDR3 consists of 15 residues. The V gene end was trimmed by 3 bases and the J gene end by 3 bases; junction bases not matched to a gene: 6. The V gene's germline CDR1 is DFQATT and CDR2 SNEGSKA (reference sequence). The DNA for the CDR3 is TGCAGTGCTAGTAAAGCGGGGGGGTGGACAGATACGCAGTATTTT. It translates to CSASKAGGWTDTQYF.

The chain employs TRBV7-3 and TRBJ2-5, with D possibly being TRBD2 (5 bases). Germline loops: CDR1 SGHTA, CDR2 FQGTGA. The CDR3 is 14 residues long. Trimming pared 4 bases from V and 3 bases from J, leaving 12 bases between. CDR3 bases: TGTGCCAGCAGCTCCAACTTCGGGGAAGAGACCCAGTACTTC. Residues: CASSSNFGEETQYF.

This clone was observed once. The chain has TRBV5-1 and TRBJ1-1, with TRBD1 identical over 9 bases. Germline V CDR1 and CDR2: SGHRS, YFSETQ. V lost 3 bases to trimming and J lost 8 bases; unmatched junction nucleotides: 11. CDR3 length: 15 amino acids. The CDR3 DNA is TGCGCCAGCAGCTCGGAGGGACAGGGAGGTCAGGAAGCTTTCTTT. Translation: CASSSEGQGGQEAFF.

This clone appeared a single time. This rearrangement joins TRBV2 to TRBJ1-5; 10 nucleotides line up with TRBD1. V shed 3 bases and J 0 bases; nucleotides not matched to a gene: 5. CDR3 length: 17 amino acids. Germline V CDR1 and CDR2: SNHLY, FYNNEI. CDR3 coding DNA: TGTGCCAGCAGTGACGCGGGACAGGGGCATAGCAATCAGCCCCAGCATTTT. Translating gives CASSDAGQGHSNQPQHF. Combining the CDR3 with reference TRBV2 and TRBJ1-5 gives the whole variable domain EPEVTQTPSHQVTQMGQEVILRCVPISNHLYFYWYRQILGQKVEFLVSFYNNEISEKSEIFDDQFSVERPDGSNFTLKIRSTKLEDSAMYFCASSDAGQGHSNQPQHFGDGTRLSIL.

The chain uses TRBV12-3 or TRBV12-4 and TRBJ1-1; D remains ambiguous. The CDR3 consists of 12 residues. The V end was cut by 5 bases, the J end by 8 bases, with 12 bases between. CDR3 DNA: TGTGCCAGCAGTCTCCACTTTGAAGAAGCTTTCTTT. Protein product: CASSLHFEEAFF.

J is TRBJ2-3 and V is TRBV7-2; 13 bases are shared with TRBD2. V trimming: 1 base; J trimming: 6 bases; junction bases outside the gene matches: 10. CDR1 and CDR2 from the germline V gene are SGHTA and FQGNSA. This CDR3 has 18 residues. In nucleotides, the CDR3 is TGTGCCAGCAGCTTAGTCCCGGGACTAGCGGGATCCCTGGATACGCAGTATTTT. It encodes CASSLVPGLAGSLDTQYF.

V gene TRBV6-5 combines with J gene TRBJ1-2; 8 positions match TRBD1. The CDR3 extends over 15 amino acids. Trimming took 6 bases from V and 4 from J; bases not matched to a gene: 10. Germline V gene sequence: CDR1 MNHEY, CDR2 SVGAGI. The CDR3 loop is CASRLGQGSAYGYTF. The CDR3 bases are TGTGCCAGCAGACTCGGACAGGGTTCTGCCTATGGCTACACCTTC.

This CDR3 reads CASTFQGALGYTF. Here the CDR3 DNA reads TGTGCCAGCACCTTCCAGGGGGCGCTTGGCTACACCTTC. The V and J genes are TRBV12-3 or TRBV12-4 and TRBJ1-2; 8 nucleotides match TRBD1. V dropped 7 bases and J dropped 7; count of bases not matched to a gene: 8. The CDR3 extends over 13 amino acids.

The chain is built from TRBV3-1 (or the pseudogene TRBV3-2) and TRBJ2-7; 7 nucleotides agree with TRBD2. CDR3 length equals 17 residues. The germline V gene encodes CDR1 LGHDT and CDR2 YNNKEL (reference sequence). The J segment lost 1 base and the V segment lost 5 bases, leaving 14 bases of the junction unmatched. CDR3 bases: TGTGCCAGCAGCACTGGCTTAGGAGCGGGGTTGTCCTACGAGCAGTACTTC. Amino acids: CASSTGLGAGLSYEQYF.

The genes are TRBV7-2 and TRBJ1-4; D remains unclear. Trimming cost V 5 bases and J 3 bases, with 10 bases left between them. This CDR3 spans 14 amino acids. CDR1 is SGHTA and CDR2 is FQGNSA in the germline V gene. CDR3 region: CASSRVASNEKLFF. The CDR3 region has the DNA TGTGCCAGCAGCCGGGTGGCTTCTAATGAAAAACTGTTTTTT.

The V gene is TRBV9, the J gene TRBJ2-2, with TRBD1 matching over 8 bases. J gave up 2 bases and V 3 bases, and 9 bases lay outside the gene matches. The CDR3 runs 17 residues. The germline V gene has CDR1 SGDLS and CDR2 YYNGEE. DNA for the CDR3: TGTGCCAGCAGCGGAGGACAGGGTAATGAAAACACCGGGGAGCTGTTTTTT. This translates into CASSGGQGNENTGELFF.

The CDR3 is CASSVGVGGEQYF. In DNA, the CDR3 is TGTGCCAGCAGCGTCGGTGTAGGAGGCGAGCAGTACTTC. J is TRBJ2-7 and V is TRBV9, with D possibly TRBD2 on 5 matching bases. Trimming took 2 bases from V and 6 from J, leaving 12 bases between them. Germline V gene lookup returns CDR1 SGDLS and CDR2 YYNGEE. The CDR3 spans 13 residues. Complete variable domain (other parts from reference TRBV9 and TRBJ2-7): DSGVTQTPKHLITATGQRVTLRCSPRSGDLSVYWYQQSLDQGLQFLIQYYNGEERAKGNILERFSAQQFPDLHSELNLSSLELGDSALYFCASSVGVGGEQYFGPGTRLTVT.